The 18 T cell receptor beta chains in this list originate from one sample, sequenced in a study of blood T cell repertoires in COVID-19. Clones were sequenced by immunoSEQ multiplex PCR, and TCRdb holds only the in-frame ones, with some missing. The sample records nearly 250,000 clones, more than 75% being singletons. Specimen: peripheral blood. The source of these receptors is a woman aged 55-70 years who had recovered from COVID-19.

The V and J genes are TRBV3-1 (or the pseudogene TRBV3-2) and TRBJ1-5; D not certain. Trimming pared 0 bases from V and 11 bases from J, leaving 14 bases between. Germline V gene data show CDR1 as LGHDT and CDR2 as YNNKEL (reference sequence). The CDR3 has 14 amino acids. CDR3 in amino acids: CASSQDLNDAAQHF. The CDR3 coding sequence is TGTGCCAGCAGCCAAGATTTGAACGATGCAGCCCAGCATTTT.

This chain joins TRBV7-9 and TRBJ1-4, with a possible D match to TRBD1 (6 bases). Trimming removed 6 bases from V and 8 bases from J, with 13 bases in between. Germline V gene lookup returns CDR1 SEHNR and CDR2 FQNEAQ (reference sequence). This CDR3 is built from 13 residues. The CDR3 DNA reads as TGTGCCAGCAGTAACCCGACAGGAGAAAAACTGTTTTTT. It codes for CASSNPTGEKLFF.

This rearrangement joins TRBV3-1 (or the pseudogene TRBV3-2) to TRBJ2-3, with D maybe TRBD2 (6 bases). Germline lookup yields CDR1 LGHDT and CDR2 YNNKEL (reference sequence). There are 16 residues in the CDR3. V was shortened by 6 bases and J by 5 bases, with 21 bases between the two germline ends. The CDR3 protein is CASRPRGSSREDTQYF. The DNA of the CDR3 is TGTGCCAGCAGGCCCCGGGGGTCGAGTAGGGAAGATACGCAGTATTTT.

This clone was counted only a few times. In DNA, the CDR3 is TGCGCCAGCAGCTTGACCGGGACTCCTACCGGCTACACCTTC. Residues: CASSLTGTPTGYTF. The rearrangement joins TRBV5-1 to TRBJ1-2, with D possibly being TRBD1 (5 bases). CDR1 SGHRS and CDR2 YFSETQ come from the germline V gene. V dropped 1 base and J dropped 8 bases, with 15 bases sitting between them. This CDR3 is built from 14 residues.

This clone showed up just a few times. The chain is built from TRBV3-1 (or the pseudogene TRBV3-2) and TRBJ2-3, with 7 bases identical to TRBD2. In germline, CDR1 is LGHDT, CDR2 YNNKEL (reference sequence). This CDR3 has 16 residues. The J segment lost 1 base and the V segment lost 0 bases, leaving 4 bases of the junction unmatched. CDR3 loop: CASSQEGGGGTDTQYF. As DNA, the CDR3 is TGTGCCAGCAGCCAAGAAGGCGGGGGAGGCACAGATACGCAGTATTTT.

The count of this clone is one. The chain recombines TRBV5-5 with TRBJ2-2, with D tentatively TRBD2 (5 bases). The V and J ends lost 3 bases and 5 bases respectively, with 11 bases between them. The CDR3 spans 14 residues. Per germline, CDR1 SGHKS and CDR2 YYEKEE (reference sequence). In DNA form, the CDR3 reads TGTGCCAGCAGCTCGGGGTCGGGAACCGGGGAGCTGTTTTTT. Encoded protein: CASSSGSGTGELFF.

The J gene is TRBJ1-1, the V gene TRBV6-1, with D hard to call. CDR1 is MNHNS and CDR2 is SASEGT in the germline V gene. The CDR3 has 13 amino acids. V gave up 5 bases and J gave up 7 bases, with 14 bases separating them. DNA of the CDR3: TGTGCCAGCAGTTTGAGTGCTTCAATTGAAGCTTTCTTT. Its translation: CASSLSASIEAFF.

This clone was recorded a few times. The gene calls are TRBV29-1 and TRBJ1-4; possibly TRBD1 for D (6 bases). V lost 4 bases to trimming and J lost 8 bases, with 11 bases between them. CDR3 size: 12 residues. The germline CDR1 and CDR2 sequences are SQVTM and ANQGSEA. DNA of the CDR3: TGCAGCGTTGGTGAGGGGGAAGAAAAACTGTTTTTT. Protein product: CSVGEGEEKLFF.

The chain recombines TRBV5-1 with TRBJ2-7, with no clear D. The CDR3 covers 14 residues. The V gene's germline CDR1 is SGHRS and CDR2 YFSETQ. V lost 0 bases and J lost 3, with 10 bases in between. CDR3 region: CASSLAPENYEQYF. The DNA for the CDR3 is TGCGCCAGCAGCTTGGCACCGGAGAACTACGAGCAGTACTTC.

The chain recombines TRBV28 with TRBJ1-2; 8 bases fit TRBD1. Germline V lookup: CDR1 MDHEN, CDR2 SYDVKM. J was trimmed by 7 bases and V by 1 base; bases with no gene match: 2. The CDR3 totals 13 residues. CDR3 DNA sequence: TGTGCCAGCAGTTTATTGACAGGGGTTGGCTACACCTTC. Translated: CASSLLTGVGYTF.

This clone was observed a single time. The genes are TRBV25-1 and TRBJ1-5; D might be TRBD1 (5 bases). Germline V CDR1 and CDR2: MGHDK, SYGVNS. The CDR3 runs 14 residues. Deletions cut 6 bases from V and 4 bases from J, with 13 bases between. Here the CDR3 reads CASSAAGPNQPQHF. For the CDR3, the DNA is TGTGCCAGCAGCGCTGCGGGGCCGAATCAGCCCCAGCATTTT.

The chain employs TRBV3-1 (or the pseudogene TRBV3-2) and TRBJ2-5; D is unresolved. CDR3 length: 14 amino acids. V was shortened by 2 bases and J by 1 base, with 8 bases between the two germline ends. The germline V gene has CDR1 LGHDT and CDR2 YNNKEL (reference sequence). CDR3: CASSQFGVQETQYF. The CDR3 region has the DNA TGTGCCAGCAGCCAATTTGGAGTCCAAGAGACCCAGTACTTC.

The rearrangement uses TRBV18 and TRBJ1-2; 10 bases align to TRBD1. Trimming removed 6 bases from V and 5 bases from J; junction bases left unmatched: 12. Germline CDR1 and CDR2: KGHSH and LQKENI. The CDR3 has 16 residues. The CDR3 DNA reads TGTGCCAGCTCGGCCGGACAGGGGGAATTAAGATATGGCTACACCTTC. Translating gives CASSAGQGELRYGYTF. Using reference TRBV18 and TRBJ1-2 for the parts outside the CDR3, the full variable domain is NAGVMQNPRHLVRRRGQEARLRCSPMKGHSHVYWYRQLPEEGLKFMVYLQKENIIDESGMPKERFSAEFPKEGPSILRIQQVVRGDSAAYFCASSAGQGELRYGYTFGSGTRLTVV.

J is TRBJ1-1 and V is TRBV6-1; 10 nucleotides agree with TRBD1. CDR3 size: 13 residues. Trimming removed 3 bases from V and 7 bases from J; junction bases left unmatched: 2. From germline, CDR1 is MNHNS and CDR2 SASEGT. For the CDR3, the DNA is TGTGCCAGCAGTGACCGGGACAGGGGTGAAGCTTTCTTT. Translated, it gives CASSDRDRGEAFF.

The chain links TRBV6-4 to TRBJ1-5, with a tentative D call TRBD1 (5 bases). There are 13 residues in the CDR3. CDR1 is MRHNA, CDR2 SNTAGT, per germline. V was shortened by 3 bases and J by 6 bases, with 9 bases between the two germline ends. The CDR3 spells CASSEQEGQPQHF. The CDR3 coding sequence is TGTGCCAGCAGTGAACAGGAGGGTCAGCCCCAGCATTTT.

The CDR3 DNA reads as TGTGCCAGTGGACAGGGTCGCTCCTATAATTCACCCCTCCACTTT. Its translation: CASGQGRSYNSPLHF. The chain joins TRBV6-5 to TRBJ1-6; 8 bases fit TRBD1. The junction had 4 bases not matched to a gene; V was cut back by 9 bases and J by 0 bases. CDR1 is MNHEY and CDR2 is SVGAGI in the germline V gene. The CDR3 has 15 amino acids.

This chain connects TRBV5-1 to TRBJ2-5, with a weak D call TRBD1 (5 bases). The CDR3 is 16 residues long. The V end lost 0 bases, the J end lost 2 bases, and 14 bases lay between the germline ends. Germline V lookup: CDR1 SGHRS, CDR2 YFSETQ. CDR3 bases: TGCGCCAGCAGCTTGGGGGGCAGCCTAACTCAAGAGACCCAGTACTTC. This sequence encodes CASSLGGSLTQETQYF.

There are many counts of this clone. V and J are TRBV11-3 and TRBJ1-6, with 9 nucleotides matching TRBD1. V gave up 5 bases and J gave up 6 bases; unmatched junction bases: 2. Per germline, CDR1 SGHNT and CDR2 YENEEA. This CDR3 spans 14 amino acids. CDR3 DNA: TGTGCCAGCAGCCTACAGGGGGCTAATTCACCCCTCCACTTT. Translation: CASSLQGANSPLHF.